The present T cell receptor beta chain was sequenced within a study of tumor-infiltrating lymphocytes in localized non-small cell lung cancer (dated by TCRdb to about 2021). A note on the overall study: The cohort included patients whose samples were collected after neoadjuvant chemotherapy, as well as both smokers and never-smokers and several histologies. Each patient contributed resected tumor tissue and uninvolved lung tissue from the same patient, described as non-adjacent to the tumor. The overall ICON cohort comprised 150 surgical patients with localized non-small cell lung cancer whose tumors were resected. The same patients underwent several integrated assays, with TCR sequencing performed together with flow cytometry, multiplex immunofluorescence, RNA-seq, exome sequencing and proteomics. For more than 45 patients, immunoSEQ T-cell fraction was compared between paired tumor and uninvolved lung. Beyond this particular receptor, the publication reports: Because assay coverage varied across patients depending on available tissue quantity, TCR sequencing was performed for only a subset of the cohort. Because different pieces of the same tissue were used for different assays, technical variation could not be separated from intratumor heterogeneity. No difference in TCR-derived T-cell fraction was observed between the flow cytometry-defined immunotypes IM1 (good prognosis) and IM2 (poor prognosis). Consistent with immunofluorescence CD3 counts, TCRbeta sequencing supported greater T cell infiltration in tumors than in uninvolved lung tissue.

The first patient joined ICON in early 2016, and enrollment wrapped up when the last patient was enrolled in late 2018. In a subcohort of approximately 76 patients, fresh tumor and matched uninvolved tissue were collected for in-depth immune analyses, with TCR sequencing among those analyses. No cell sorting was done, and TCR sequencing was instead run on DNA isolated from bulk tissue. This clone has a handful of counts. Its antigen has not been determined. Base qualities are not recorded, but no much larger clone differs from it by a single base. Other DNA sequences in the sample encode the same CDR3. The immunoSEQ assay used for TCR sequencing gave the T-cell fraction in both tumor and uninvolved lung tissue. Under the source paper's analysis protocol: For survival analysis, patients were divided into high (upper tertile) and low (lower two tertiles) T-cell fraction groups, which were compared by log-rank test. Paired tumor versus uninvolved lung differences in T-cell fraction were tested with a signed-rank test. TCRdb stores this immuneACCESS table with in-frame sequences only. Part of the clones is absent; in the studies checked, under half of the shortfall reflects unresolved V genes, and no reason is known for the rest. V and J calls and clone size are copied from that table; D and trimming were computed from the DNA. This sample gives about 4,000 clones in total; about 70% of them show up just once. The ten largest make up roughly 26% of the sample.

Trimming removed 2 bases from V and 0 bases from J, leaving 7 bases between the germline ends. The CDR3 holds 14 amino acids from the cysteine to the phenylalanine. The CDR3 DNA has 42 bases and is translated from base 1. For CDR1 and CDR2, the germline V gene (reference sequence) lists SGHAT and FQDESV. The receptor was derived from a human donor with non-small cell lung cancer. This receptor chain uses TRBV11-1 and TRBJ1-1; the D segment cannot be called with confidence. The sequenced sample consisted of uninvolved lung tissue not adjacent to the tumor. This receptor has the CDR3 CASSLKELNTEAFF. The DNA sequence is as follows: TGTGCCAGCAGCTTAAAGGAGTTGAACACTGAAGCTTTCTTT. With all but the CDR3 taken from the reference TRBV11-1 and TRBJ1-1 genes, the full variable domain is: EAEVAQSPRYKITEKSQAVAFWCDPISGHATLYWYRQILGQGPELLVQFQDESVVDDSQLPKDRFSAERLKGVDSTLKIQPAELGDSAMYLCASSLKELNTEAFFGQGTRLTVV.